Listed below are T cell receptor beta chains from one sample, sequenced in a study of regulatory T cells in long-lasting Graves disease. One entry per CDR3 protein, called by TCRdb with MiXCR from the multiplex PCR reads. The sample has about 420,000 distinct CDR3 sequences; about 17% are singletons. The same data also went into a second study, on T cells in Graves' hyperthyroidism and ophthalmopathy.

The sample in question was peripheral blood mononuclear cells (PBMCs), obtained at new diagnosis, from a patient treated with antithyroid drugs. These receptors were obtained from a young woman with Graves disease. Each CDR3 is given with its conserved first and last residue. A D gene is named only where the DNA matches it firmly. The size entry is marked missing in some rows and otherwise reads once, few, many or a size class.

clone size,D gene,V gene,J gene,CDR3 DNA,CDR3 protein
NA,NA,TRBV5-8,TRBJ2-2,TGTGCCAGCAGCTTGGCAGGGACCCCTTCGGGGGAGCTGTTTTTT,CASSLAGTPSGELFF
many,NA,TRBV30,TRBJ2-7,TGTGCCTGGAGTGTGACAGGAGGGGTCCACGAGCAGTACTTC,CAWSVTGGVHEQYF
few,NA,TRBV5-1,TRBJ2-3,TGCGCCAGCAGCTTGGGATCGGACACTACAGATACGCAGTATTTT,CASSLGSDTTDTQYF
NA,NA,TRBV24-1,TRBJ1-2,TGTGCCACCAGTGATTTTCCGGAGAACTATGGCTACACCTTC,CATSDFPENYGYTF
many,TRBD2,TRBV20-1,TRBJ2-3,TGCAGTGCTATCTATAGACTAGCGGGAGTAAAAGATACGCAGTATTTT,CSAIYRLAGVKDTQYF
few,NA,TRBV3-1,TRBJ2-5,TGTGCCAGCAGCCCTCTTATCCCATCTGAGCCCGACCAAGAGACCCAGTACTTC,CASSPLIPSEPDQETQYF
many,TRBD1,TRBV28,TRBJ2-7,TGTGCCAGCAGGGGGAAGGGGGCTTCCTACGAGCAGTACTTC,CASRGKGASYEQYF
many,TRBD2,TRBV5-1,TRBJ2-3,TGCGCCAGCAGCTTGGCGACTAGCGGGAGCACAGATACGCAGTATTTT,CASSLATSGSTDTQYF
many,NA,TRBV29-1,TRBJ2-5,TGCAGCGTTGACGGCAGAACGGAGACCCAGTACTTC,CSVDGRTETQYF
many,TRBD1,TRBV7-2,TRBJ2-7,TGTGCCAGCAGCGTCCAAGGGACAGCCTTCTACGAGCAGTACTTC,CASSVQGTAFYEQYF
many,TRBD1,TRBV18,TRBJ1-2,TGTGCCAGCTCACGATCATCAGGACAGGGTCTCCTCGTGTTC,CASSRSSGQGLLVF
NA,NA,TRBV29-1,TRBJ2-1,TGCAGCGTTTTGGGCCAGTCCATCTTTGGATACAATGAGCAGTTCTTC,CSVLGQSIFGYNEQFF
NA,TRBD2,TRBV24-1,TRBJ2-3,TGTGCCACCAGTGATTTGGATAGCGGGAGCCGGACAGATACGCAGTATTTT,CATSDLDSGSRTDTQYF
many,NA,TRBV24-1,TRBJ2-5,TGTGCCACCAGTGATTCCACGGACAACCAACACCAAGAGACCCAGTACTTC,CATSDSTDNQHQETQYF
many,NA,TRBV27,TRBJ2-7,TGTGCCAGCAGCCCCGGTCACAACTCCTACGAGCAGTACTTC,CASSPGHNSYEQYF
NA,TRBD1,TRBV5-1,TRBJ1-2,TGCGCCAGCAGCTTGGAGACAGGGGGCAGTGGCTTCACCTTC,CASSLETGGSGFTF
many,NA,TRBV6-9,TRBJ1-1,TGTGCCAGCAGTTACTCACTACTTAGCACTGAAGCTTTCTTT,CASSYSLLSTEAFF
many,NA,TRBV2,TRBJ2-2,TGTGCCAGCAGTGAAGGGGTTGGCAGATCGAACACCGGGGAGCTGTTTTTT,CASSEGVGRSNTGELFF
many,NA,TRBV20-1,TRBJ2-5,TGCAGTGCTAGAGATGCCAGGGGAAGAATTGAGACCCAGTACTTC,CSARDARGRIETQYF
many,NA,TRBV3-1,TRBJ2-5,TGTGCCAGCAGCCAAGAGGATCAAGAGACCCAGTACTTC,CASSQEDQETQYF
many,TRBD2,TRBV12-5,TRBJ2-3,TGTGCTAGTGGCCAATCGGGACTAGCGGGGGGCACAGATACGCAGTATTTT,CASGQSGLAGGTDTQYF
NA,TRBD2,TRBV4-1,TRBJ2-1,TGCGCCAGCAGCCGACCGGGACTAGCCCTGAATGAGCAGTTCTTC,CASSRPGLALNEQFF
NA,NA,TRBV6-2/TRBV6-3,TRBJ2-3,TGTGCCAGCCGGGAAGCCCATACGCAGTATTTT,CASREAHTQYF
few,TRBD1,TRBV2,TRBJ1-5,TGTGCCAGCAGTGAAAAGGCCAGGGGGGAGGGACAGCCCCAGCATTTT,CASSEKARGEGQPQHF
few,TRBD1,TRBV6-1,TRBJ1-6,TGTGCCAGCAGCTGGGGGACAGATAATTCACCCCTCCACTTT,CASSWGTDNSPLHF
NA,NA,TRBV9,TRBJ1-3,TGTGCCAGCAGCGCGCACGTACGGGGAGGAAACACCATATATTTT,CASSAHVRGGNTIYF
many,TRBD2,TRBV20-1,TRBJ2-2,TGCAGTGCTAGAGACGCGGGAGTGGAGACCGGGGAGCTGTTTTTT,CSARDAGVETGELFF
many,NA,TRBV2,TRBJ1-5,TGTGCCAGCAGTGATTCAGGGGACCAGCCCCAGCATTTT,CASSDSGDQPQHF
NA,NA,TRBV4-3,TRBJ2-1,TGCGCCAGCAGCCAAGCAGAAGGCAGCTCCTACAATGAGCAGTTCTTC,CASSQAEGSSYNEQFF
many,NA,TRBV12-3/TRBV12-4,TRBJ2-4,TGTGCCAGCAGTTTAAGAGGGCTAGCCAAAAACATTCAGTACTTC,CASSLRGLAKNIQYF
few,NA,TRBV24-1,TRBJ2-5,TGTGCCACCAGTGATCCCGGGACCGCCGTCCAAGAGACCCAGTACTTC,CATSDPGTAVQETQYF
many,NA,TRBV4-1,TRBJ2-3,TGCGCCAGCAGCCAAGAGTGGCTTGCTATTAATTCAGATACGCAGTATTTT,CASSQEWLAINSDTQYF
NA,TRBD1,TRBV4-1,TRBJ1-5,TGCGCCAGCAGCCAGGGGGACAGCCGAGGGCAGCCCCAGCATTTT,CASSQGDSRGQPQHF
few,TRBD2,TRBV10-1,TRBJ2-2,TGCGCCAGCAGTCACACCTCAGTAGCGGGAGGGCCGGGGGACACCGGGGAGCTGTTTTTT,CASSHTSVAGGPGDTGELFF
many,TRBD2,TRBV6-2/TRBV6-3,TRBJ2-3,TGTGCCAGCAGTCATAGCGGGACCACAGATACGCAGTATTTT,CASSHSGTTDTQYF
NA,NA,TRBV7-9,TRBJ2-7,TGTGCCAGCAGCTTATATGGACCCTCGAACGAGCAGTACTTC,CASSLYGPSNEQYF
many,TRBD1,TRBV30,TRBJ1-1,TGTGCCTGGAGTCTATTTACCGGGACAGGGGAATTCGACACTGAAGCTTTCTTT,CAWSLFTGTGEFDTEAFF
many,NA,TRBV3-1,TRBJ1-4,TGTGCCAGCAGTCCAACGACAGATAATGAAAAACTGTTTTTT,CASSPTTDNEKLFF
NA,NA,TRBV7-3,TRBJ1-6,TGTGCCAGCAGCTCAGGGCTTAGCAATTCACCCCTCCACTTT,CASSSGLSNSPLHF
NA,NA,TRBV7-6,TRBJ1-5,TGTGCCAGCAGCTCCCGGACGGGAGGGGGACAGCCCCAGCATTTT,CASSSRTGGGQPQHF
NA,NA,TRBV10-3,TRBJ2-2,TGTGCCATCAGTGAGTCCAGGCTTCCCGGGGAGCTGTTTTTT,CAISESRLPGELFF